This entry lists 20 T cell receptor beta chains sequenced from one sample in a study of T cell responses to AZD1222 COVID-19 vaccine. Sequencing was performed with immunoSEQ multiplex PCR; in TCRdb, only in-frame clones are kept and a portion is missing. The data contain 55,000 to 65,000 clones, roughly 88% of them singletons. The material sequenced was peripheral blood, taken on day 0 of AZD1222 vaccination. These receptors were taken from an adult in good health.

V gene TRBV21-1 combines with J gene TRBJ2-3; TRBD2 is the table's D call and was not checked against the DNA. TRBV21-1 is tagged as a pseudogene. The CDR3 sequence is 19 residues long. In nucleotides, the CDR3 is TGTGCCAGCAGCACCGGCGGAGGGGCGGGAGGTGCTAGCACAGATACGCAGTATTTT. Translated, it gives CASSTGGGAGGASTDTQYF.

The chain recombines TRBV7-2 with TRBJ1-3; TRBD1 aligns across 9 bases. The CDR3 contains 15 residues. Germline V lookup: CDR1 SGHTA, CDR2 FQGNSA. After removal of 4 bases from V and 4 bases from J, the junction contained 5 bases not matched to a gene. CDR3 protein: CASSSNRGQGNTIYF. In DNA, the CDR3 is TGTGCCAGCAGCTCCAACAGGGGGCAAGGAAACACCATATATTTT.

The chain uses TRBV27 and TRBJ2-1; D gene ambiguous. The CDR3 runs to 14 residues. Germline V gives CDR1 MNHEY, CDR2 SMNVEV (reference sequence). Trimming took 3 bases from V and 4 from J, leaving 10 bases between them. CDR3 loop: CASSFDRWYNEQFF. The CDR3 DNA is TGTGCCAGCAGTTTTGACCGGTGGTACAATGAGCAGTTCTTC.

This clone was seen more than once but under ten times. The CDR3: CASSRQGVGGYTF. In DNA, the CDR3 is TGTGCCAGCAGCCGACAGGGAGTTGGTGGCTACACCTTC. The V and J genes are TRBV7-2 and TRBJ1-2, with 7 bases that match TRBD1. The trim removed 5 bases at V and 7 bases at J, leaving 7 bases unmatched. There are 13 residues in the CDR3. From germline, CDR1 is SGHTA and CDR2 FQGNSA.

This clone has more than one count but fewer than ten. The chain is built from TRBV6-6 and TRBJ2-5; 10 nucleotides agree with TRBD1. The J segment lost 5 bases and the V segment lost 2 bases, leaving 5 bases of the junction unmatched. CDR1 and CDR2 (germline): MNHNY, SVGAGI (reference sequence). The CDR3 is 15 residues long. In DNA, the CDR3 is TGTGCCAGCAGTTACGGGACAGGGGCTTTGGAGACCCAGTACTTC. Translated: CASSYGTGALETQYF.

CDR3 nucleotide sequence: TGTGCCAGCAGCTTAGATGGGACAGCCATCTCTGGGGCCAACGTCCTGACTTTC. Residues: CASSLDGTAISGANVLTF. V is TRBV11-3 and J is TRBJ2-6; 7 nucleotides agree with TRBD1. This CDR3 contains 18 residues. V gave up 0 bases and J gave up 0 bases; unmatched junction bases: 5. Per the germline V gene, CDR1 is SGHNT and CDR2 is YENEEA.

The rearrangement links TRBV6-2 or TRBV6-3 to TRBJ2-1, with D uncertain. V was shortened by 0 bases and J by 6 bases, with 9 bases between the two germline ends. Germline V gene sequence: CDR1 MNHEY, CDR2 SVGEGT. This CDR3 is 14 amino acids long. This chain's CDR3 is CASSYSASLNEQFF. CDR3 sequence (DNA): TGTGCCAGCAGTTACTCGGCTTCGCTCAATGAGCAGTTCTTC.

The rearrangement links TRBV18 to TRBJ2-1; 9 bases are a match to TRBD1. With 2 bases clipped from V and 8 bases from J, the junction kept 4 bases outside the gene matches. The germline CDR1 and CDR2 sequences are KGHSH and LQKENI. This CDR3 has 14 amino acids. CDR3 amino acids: CASSPRTGADEQFF. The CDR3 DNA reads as TGTGCCAGCTCACCAAGGACAGGGGCGGATGAGCAGTTCTTC. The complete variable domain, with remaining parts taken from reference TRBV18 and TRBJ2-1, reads NAGVMQNPRHLVRRRGQEARLRCSPMKGHSHVYWYRQLPEEGLKFMVYLQKENIIDESGMPKERFSAEFPKEGPSILRIQQVVRGDSAAYFCASSPRTGADEQFFGPGTRLTVL.

DNA for the CDR3: TGTGCCAGCAGCTTGGTCACAGGGCCCCACGAGCAGTACTTC. Amino acid sequence: CASSLVTGPHEQYF. The V and J genes are TRBV5-4 and TRBJ2-7, with a possible D match to TRBD1 (6 bases). Trimming took 0 bases from V and 5 from J, leaving 12 bases between them. CDR1 and CDR2 (germline): SGHNT, YYREEE (reference sequence). The CDR3 length is 14 residues.

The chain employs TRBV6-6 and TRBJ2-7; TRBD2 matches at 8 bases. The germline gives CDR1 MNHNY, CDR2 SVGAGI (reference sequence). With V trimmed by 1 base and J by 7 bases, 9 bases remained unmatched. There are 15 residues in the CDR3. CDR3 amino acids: CASSYWLAGREEQYF. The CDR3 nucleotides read TGTGCCAGCAGTTACTGGTTAGCGGGACGGGAGGAGCAGTACTTC.

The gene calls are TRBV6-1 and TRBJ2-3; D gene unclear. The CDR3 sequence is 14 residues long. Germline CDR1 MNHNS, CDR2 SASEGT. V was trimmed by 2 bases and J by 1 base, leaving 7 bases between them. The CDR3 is CASSEIQGTDTQYF. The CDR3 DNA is TGTGCCAGCAGTGAAATCCAGGGCACAGATACGCAGTATTTT.

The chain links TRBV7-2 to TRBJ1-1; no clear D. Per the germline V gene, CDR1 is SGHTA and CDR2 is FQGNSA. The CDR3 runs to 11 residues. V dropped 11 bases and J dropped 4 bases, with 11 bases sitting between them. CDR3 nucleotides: TGTGCCGCAGATGAGGTCACTGAAGCTTTCTTT. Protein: CAADEVTEAFF.

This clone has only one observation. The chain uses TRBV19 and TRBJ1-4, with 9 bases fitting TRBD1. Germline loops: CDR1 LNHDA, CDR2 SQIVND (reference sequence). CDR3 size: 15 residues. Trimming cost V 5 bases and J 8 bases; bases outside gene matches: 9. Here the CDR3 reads CASSPARTGAEKLFF. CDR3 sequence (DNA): TGTGCCAGTAGTCCCGCCCGGACAGGGGCGGAAAAACTGTTTTTT.

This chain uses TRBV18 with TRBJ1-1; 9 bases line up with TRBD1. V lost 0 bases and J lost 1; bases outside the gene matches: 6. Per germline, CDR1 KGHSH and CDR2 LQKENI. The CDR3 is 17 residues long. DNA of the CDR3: TGTGCCAGCTCACCACCGATAAGGGACAGGGAGAACACTGAAGCTTTCTTT. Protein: CASSPPIRDRENTEAFF.

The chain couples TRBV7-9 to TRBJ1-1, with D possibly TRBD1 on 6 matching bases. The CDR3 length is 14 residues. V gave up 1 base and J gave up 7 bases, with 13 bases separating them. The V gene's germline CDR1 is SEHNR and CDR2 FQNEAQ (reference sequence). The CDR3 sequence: CASSLGGQTDEAFF. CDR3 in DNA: TGTGCCAGCAGCTTAGGAGGACAGACTGATGAAGCTTTCTTT.

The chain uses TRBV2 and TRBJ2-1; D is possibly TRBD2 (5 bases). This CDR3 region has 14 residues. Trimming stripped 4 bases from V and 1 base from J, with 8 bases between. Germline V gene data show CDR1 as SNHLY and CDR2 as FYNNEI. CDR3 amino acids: CASSGGVSYNEQFF. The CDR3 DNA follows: TGTGCCAGCAGTGGGGGAGTGTCCTACAATGAGCAGTTCTTC.

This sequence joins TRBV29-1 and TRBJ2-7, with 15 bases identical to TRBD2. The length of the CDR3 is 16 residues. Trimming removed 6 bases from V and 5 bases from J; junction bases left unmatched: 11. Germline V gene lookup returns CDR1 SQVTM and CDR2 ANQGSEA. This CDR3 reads CSVAGLAGGPRHEQYF. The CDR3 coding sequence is TGCAGCGTCGCAGGACTAGCGGGAGGGCCGCGACACGAGCAGTACTTC.

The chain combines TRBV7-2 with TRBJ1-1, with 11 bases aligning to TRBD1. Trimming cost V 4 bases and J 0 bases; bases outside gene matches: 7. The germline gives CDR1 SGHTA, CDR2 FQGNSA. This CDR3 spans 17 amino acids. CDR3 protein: CASSSRDRGIMNTEAFF. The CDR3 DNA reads TGTGCCAGCAGCTCCCGGGACAGGGGGATAATGAACACTGAAGCTTTCTTT. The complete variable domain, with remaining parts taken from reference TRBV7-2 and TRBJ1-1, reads GAGVSQSPSNKVTEKGKDVELRCDPISGHTALYWYRQSLGQGLEFLIYFQGNSAPDKSGLPSDRFSAERTGGSVSTLTIQRTQQEDSAVYLCASSSRDRGIMNTEAFFGQGTRLTVV.

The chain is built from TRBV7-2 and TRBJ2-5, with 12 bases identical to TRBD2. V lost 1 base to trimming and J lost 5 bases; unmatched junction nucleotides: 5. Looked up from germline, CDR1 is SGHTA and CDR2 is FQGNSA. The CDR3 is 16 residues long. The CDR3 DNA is TGTGCCAGCAGCTTAGACCTAGCGGGAGGGCCGGAGACCCAGTACTTC. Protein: CASSLDLAGGPETQYF. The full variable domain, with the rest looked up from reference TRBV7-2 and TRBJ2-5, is GAGVSQSPSNKVTEKGKDVELRCDPISGHTALYWYRQSLGQGLEFLIYFQGNSAPDKSGLPSDRFSAERTGGSVSTLTIQRTQQEDSAVYLCASSLDLAGGPETQYFGPGTRLLVL.

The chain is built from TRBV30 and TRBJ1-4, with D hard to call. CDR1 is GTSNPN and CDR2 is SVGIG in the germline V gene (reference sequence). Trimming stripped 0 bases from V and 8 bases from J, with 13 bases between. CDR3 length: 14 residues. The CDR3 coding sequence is TGTGCCTGGAGTGTGGATGGCCGGTACGAAAAACTGTTTTTT. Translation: CAWSVDGRYEKLFF.